This T cell receptor beta chain was sequenced for a study of cytomegalovirus exposure and HLA in healthy donors. Using immunoSEQ multiplex PCR, the repertoire was profiled, and TCRdb retains in-frame clones only, with some absent. The sample has about 270,000 clones; roughly 85% are singletons. About this clone: Antigen specificity is unknown.

V lost 6 bases to trimming and J lost 4 bases; unmatched junction nucleotides: 10. CDR3 size: 15 residues. Germline V lookup: CDR1 KGHSH, CDR2 LQKENI. General study results and limits: Many donors carried some public TCRs, although rarity characterized most TCR sequences.

Among the 110 or so subjects of the validation cohort, separate from the roughly 600-subject first cohort, were the donors. The sequenced sample consisted of PBMCs. V is TRBV18 and J is TRBJ1-1; TRBD1 matches 8 bases. This clonotype originated in a woman aged 18-30 years in good health and CMV-seronegative. The CDR3 DNA is TGTGCCAGCTCCCCAGCATACAGGGGGACCACTGAAGCTTTCTTT. Its protein is CASSPAYRGTTEAFF.